Following are 27 T cell receptor beta chains from one sample sequenced in a study of blood T cells in healthy people across ages. A sample-barcoded 5' primer and a J-beta primer mix were used in a second PCR of roughly 7 to 11 cycles. MiXCR, run by TCRdb on the 5' RACE reads, gives a single entry per CDR3 protein. The sample has under 1,000,000 distinct CDR3 sequences, around 36% seen once; the top ten hold 10% to 15%. Specimen: blood. These receptors were obtained from a man aged 18 to 29 in good health.

This clonotype was seen more than once but under ten times. J is TRBJ2-1 and V is TRBV9, with 7 bases aligning to TRBD2. CDR1 and CDR2 from the germline V gene are SGDLS and YYNGEE. CDR3 size: 16 residues. Trimming cost V 1 base and J 8 bases; bases outside gene matches: 12. The CDR3 DNA is TGTGCCAGCAGCGTAATCACCGGGAGGAGCCGAGATGAGCAGTTCTTC. Amino acid sequence: CASSVITGRSRDEQFF. Together with reference TRBV9 and TRBJ2-1, the CDR3 gives the full variable domain: DSGVTQTPKHLITATGQRVTLRCSPRSGDLSVYWYQQSLDQGLQFLIQYYNGEERAKGNILERFSAQQFPDLHSELNLSSLELGDSALYFCASSVITGRSRDEQFFGPGTRLTVL.

The chain couples TRBV7-9 to TRBJ2-5; D may be TRBD1 (6 bases). The J call could be wrong; TRBJ2-1 is a better fit for the DNA end. Germline V gene lookup returns CDR1 SEHNR and CDR2 FQNEAQ (reference sequence). The CDR3 sequence is 15 residues long. The CDR3 DNA sequence: TGTGCCAGCAGCATTAGACAGGCGGACCAAGAGACCCAGTTCTTC. This translates into CASSIRQADQETQFF.

As to this clonotype: The germline gene is not matched at one end of the junction; a read error may be the cause. The chain carries TRBV6-5 and TRBJ1-6, with unresolved D. This CDR3 has 14 residues. Germline CDR1 and CDR2: MNHEY and SVGAGI. CDR3: CASSSGSRRSPPHF. CDR3 in DNA: TGTGCCAGCAGTTCCGGGTCAAGGAGGTCACCCCCCCACTTT.

Of note for this clonotype: A read error may be the cause here, since a much bigger clone is one base away. The genes are TRBV6-5 and TRBJ2-3; 7 bases fit TRBD1. The CDR3 loop spans 16 amino acids. The ends lost 10 bases at V and 4 bases at J; junction bases unmatched: 17. Germline CDR1 is MNHEY and CDR2 is SVGAGI. The CDR3 protein is CATGQDRTSPADTQYF. CDR3 DNA sequence: TGTGCCACCGGACAGGATCGCACAAGCCCCGCAGATACGCAGTATTTT.

This clonotype was counted a few times. Written as DNA, the CDR3 is TGTGCCAGCAGCCAAGCCAGAATATGGGGGGCGACTGAAGCTTTCTTT. Its translation: CASSQARIWGATEAFF. The V and J genes are TRBV3-1 and TRBJ1-1, with a weak D call TRBD1 (6 bases). V gave up 1 base and J gave up 5 bases, with 17 bases separating them. The CDR3 is 16 residues long. CDR1 and CDR2 from the germline V gene are LGHDT and YNNKEL (reference sequence).

This clonotype has more than one count but fewer than ten. The genes are TRBV2 and TRBJ2-5, with a weak D call TRBD1 (5 bases). V was shortened by 5 bases and J by 2 bases, with 15 bases between the two germline ends. The CDR3 totals 15 residues. The V gene's germline CDR1 is SNHLY and CDR2 FYNNEI. The CDR3 bases are TGTGCCAGCAGTCGGATGCGACAGAGTCAAGAGACCCAGTACTTC. Encoded protein: CASSRMRQSQETQYF.

V and J are TRBV5-1 and TRBJ1-1, with D possibly being TRBD1 (5 bases). Germline V gene sequence: CDR1 SGHRS, CDR2 YFSETQ. The V and J ends lost 4 bases and 3 bases respectively, with 13 bases between them. The CDR3 spans 14 residues. Here the CDR3 reads CASSVWGGDTEAFF. The CDR3 nucleotides are TGCGCCAGCAGCGTATGGGGAGGGGACACTGAAGCTTTCTTT.

The chain uses TRBV7-9 and TRBJ2-7; D could derive from TRBD1 or TRBD2 (5 bases each). The CDR3 is 13 residues long. V gave up 5 bases and J gave up 3 bases, with 11 bases separating them. Germline V gene sequence: CDR1 SEHNR, CDR2 FQNEAQ (reference sequence). This CDR3 reads CASSNGGIYEQYF. The CDR3 bases are TGTGCCAGCAGCAATGGGGGAATCTACGAGCAGTACTTC.

The chain couples TRBV4-1 to TRBJ1-1; a weak D match, TRBD1 (5 bases). CDR1 and CDR2 (germline): MGHRA, YSYEKL. This CDR3 contains 13 residues. The V gene lost 1 base and the J gene lost 7 bases, with 10 bases spanning the gap. DNA for the CDR3: TGCGCCAGCAGCCAAGGGCCTGGGGGTGAAGCTTTCTTT. Amino acids: CASSQGPGGEAFF.

The chain couples TRBV2 to TRBJ1-1; 7 bases fit TRBD1. The CDR3 is 14 residues long. Germline V gene sequence: CDR1 SNHLY, CDR2 FYNNEI. J lost 1 base, V lost 6 bases, and 5 bases had no gene match. The CDR3 loop is CASRIRQGNTEAFF. The CDR3 nucleotides read TGTGCCAGCAGGATCCGACAGGGGAACACTGAAGCTTTCTTT.

This clonotype appeared many times. This chain links TRBV18 with TRBJ2-5; maybe TRBD2 (5 bases). V lost 1 base and J lost 11, with 8 bases in between. This CDR3 has 11 residues. The germline V gene has CDR1 KGHSH and CDR2 LQKENI. CDR3 bases: TGTGCCAGCTCACCACAGGGAGAGCAGTACTTC. This gives the protein CASSPQGEQYF.

A few counts support this clonotype. The V gene is TRBV19, the J gene TRBJ1-1; D is undetermined. The V end lost 7 bases, the J end lost 1 base, and 10 bases lay between the germline ends. The CDR3 runs to 13 residues. Germline V gene sequence: CDR1 LNHDA, CDR2 SQIVND (reference sequence). DNA for the CDR3: TGTGCCAGTACCTATAACGAGAACACTGAAGCTTTCTTT. Translation: CASTYNENTEAFF.

This clonotype was counted ten times or more. The chain couples TRBV12-3 or TRBV12-4 to TRBJ2-5; D is perhaps TRBD2 (6 bases). The CDR3 sequence is 14 residues long. The V end was cut by 6 bases, the J end by 2 bases, with 13 bases between. The CDR3 spells CASRDQGTQETQYF. CDR3 nucleotides: TGTGCCAGCAGAGACCAAGGGACTCAAGAGACCCAGTACTTC.

This clonotype occurred many times. V and J are TRBV20-1 and TRBJ2-1; D is tentatively TRBD1 or TRBD2 (6 bases each). This CDR3 region has 15 residues. The V gene lost 0 bases and the J gene lost 6 bases, with 15 bases spanning the gap. CDR1 and CDR2 from the germline V gene are DFQATT and SNEGSKA (reference sequence). The CDR3 here is CSARDLGGSANEQFF. The CDR3 DNA reads as TGCAGTGCTAGAGATCTGGGGGGCAGCGCCAATGAGCAGTTCTTC.

This clonotype was seen only once. The CDR3 protein is CASSEFIRGEAFF. For the CDR3, the DNA is TGTGCCAGCAGTGAATTCATCAGGGGAGAAGCTTTCTTT. The V gene is TRBV2, the J gene TRBJ1-1; maybe TRBD1 (6 bases). This CDR3 spans 13 amino acids. The V end lost 2 bases, the J end lost 8 bases, and 12 bases lay between the germline ends. Germline loops: CDR1 SNHLY, CDR2 FYNNEI.

Ten or more counts support this clonotype. The chain combines TRBV14 with TRBJ2-7, with TRBD1 matching over 11 bases. After removal of 4 bases from V and 4 bases from J, the junction contained 6 bases not matched to a gene. CDR3 length equals 15 residues. Germline V lookup: CDR1 SGHDN, CDR2 FVKESK. In DNA, the CDR3 is TGTGCCAGCAGCCTTGGGACAGGGGGAAAATACGAGCAGTACTTC. It encodes CASSLGTGGKYEQYF.

V gene TRBV12-3 or TRBV12-4 combines with J gene TRBJ2-3; D is possibly TRBD1 (6 bases). V was cut by 5 bases and J by 2 bases, with 14 bases left in between. This CDR3 spans 15 amino acids. The CDR3 reads CASSGEGDHTDTQYF. Here the CDR3 DNA reads TGTGCCAGCAGTGGTGAGGGGGATCACACAGATACGCAGTATTTT.

The chain employs TRBV5-5 and TRBJ1-2, with a possible D match to TRBD1 (5 bases). The CDR3 sequence is 14 residues long. Germline V gives CDR1 SGHKS, CDR2 YYEKEE (reference sequence). V lost 4 bases, J lost 2 bases, and 12 bases lay in between. CDR3 nucleotide sequence: TGTGCCAGCAGCGTGGATTGGGGGAACTATGGCTACACCTTC. Its translation is CASSVDWGNYGYTF.

The rearrangement links TRBV6-2 or TRBV6-3 to TRBJ2-5; D uncertain. The CDR3 has 14 amino acids. The germline V gene has CDR1 MNHEY and CDR2 SVGEGT. V was shortened by 5 bases and J by 2 bases, with 12 bases between the two germline ends. The CDR3 region has the DNA TGTGCCAGCAGTCGTCAAGAGGTTCAAGAGACCCAGTACTTC. Amino acids: CASSRQEVQETQYF.

The chain employs TRBV2 and TRBJ1-5, with D perhaps matching TRBD1 (6 bases). Trimming pared 7 bases from V and 7 bases from J, leaving 14 bases between. This CDR3 region has 13 residues. The germline V gene has CDR1 SNHLY and CDR2 FYNNEI. The CDR3 DNA sequence: TGTGCCAGCACGATGGCAGGGGACCAGCCCCAGCATTTT. It translates to CASTMAGDQPQHF.

This clonotype was recorded a few times. The V call is TRBV29-1, the J call TRBJ2-5, with D unresolved. CDR3 size: 12 residues. Deletions cut 4 bases from V and 5 bases from J, with 11 bases between. Germline lookup yields CDR1 SQVTM and CDR2 ANQGSEA. CDR3 coding DNA: TGCAGCGTTGTCGGTCACGCGGAGACCCAGTACTTC. Protein product: CSVVGHAETQYF.

Comment on this clonotype: This may be a read error, as it is one base from a much larger clone. This sequence joins TRBV5-5 and TRBJ2-4; no clear D gene. The closer fit of TRBJ2-5 to the DNA end suggests the J call may be wrong. Germline loops: CDR1 SGHKS, CDR2 YYEKEE (reference sequence). This CDR3 contains 14 residues. CDR3 coding DNA: TGTGCCAGCAGCTTGGAGATTCGACGGGAGACCCAGTACTTC. Its translation is CASSLEIRRETQYF.

Points on this clonotype: Mismatch with germline at one junction end may stem from a read error. V gene TRBV3-1 combines with J gene TRBJ2-3, with 8 bases lining up with TRBD2. The CDR3 loop spans 17 amino acids. Germline values: CDR1 LGHDT, CDR2 YNNKEL (reference sequence). The chain's CDR3 is CASSQDERGGYTDAQYF. CDR3 coding DNA: TGTGCCAGCAGCCAAGATGAACGGGGGGGATACACAGATGCGCAGTATTTT.

This rearrangement joins TRBV12-3 or TRBV12-4 to TRBJ2-3, with 12 bases fitting TRBD1. Trimming at V came to 3 bases and at J to 5 bases, leaving 6 bases not matched to a gene. The CDR3 loop spans 16 amino acids. In DNA form, the CDR3 reads TGTGCCAGCAGTTTCACGGGACAGGGGGCCGGAGATACGCAGTATTTT. Encoded protein: CASSFTGQGAGDTQYF.

In this sample, this clonotype turned up a few times. The chain combines TRBV7-9 with TRBJ2-1, with D perhaps matching TRBD1 or TRBD2 (5 bases each). The J call is uncertain, as TRBJ2-7 better fits the DNA end. Per the germline V gene, CDR1 is SEHNR and CDR2 is FQNEAQ (reference sequence). CDR3 length: 15 residues. The chain's CDR3 is CASSFMERGRDEQYF. The DNA of the CDR3 is TGTGCCAGCAGCTTTATGGAGAGGGGACGGGATGAGCAGTACTTC.

The rearrangement links TRBV10-3 to TRBJ2-1, with TRBD1 as a possible D gene (7 bases). The CDR3 loop spans 21 amino acids. V shed 3 bases and J shed 0 bases, with 27 bases lying between them. Germline CDR1 is ENHRY and CDR2 is SYGVKD. CDR3 residues: CAISESGGAIPGQSSYNEQFF. The DNA of the CDR3 is TGTGCCATCAGTGAATCCGGCGGGGCCATCCCGGGACAGAGCTCCTACAATGAGCAGTTCTTC.

The V call is TRBV6-2 or TRBV6-3, the J call TRBJ2-3, with 8 positions matching TRBD1. The CDR3 is made up of 15 amino acids. CDR1 is MNHEY and CDR2 is SVGEGT in the germline V gene. The J segment lost 2 bases and the V segment lost 5 bases, leaving 6 bases of the junction unmatched. CDR3 DNA: TGTGCCAGCAGTCGGACAGGGCCTATCACAGATACGCAGTATTTT. Translated, it gives CASSRTGPITDTQYF.